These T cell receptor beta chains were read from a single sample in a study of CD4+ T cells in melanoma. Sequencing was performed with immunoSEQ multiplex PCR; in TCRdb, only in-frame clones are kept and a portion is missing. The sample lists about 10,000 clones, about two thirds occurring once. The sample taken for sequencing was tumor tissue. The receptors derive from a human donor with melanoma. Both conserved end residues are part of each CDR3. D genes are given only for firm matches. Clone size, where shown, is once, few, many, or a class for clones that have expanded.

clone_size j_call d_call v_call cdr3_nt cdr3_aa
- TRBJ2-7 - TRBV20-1 TGCAGTGCTGGTGCCTACTACGAGCAGTACTTC CSAGAYYEQYF
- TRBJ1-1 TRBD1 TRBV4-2 TGTGCCAGCTCGACAGGGGTGAACACTGAAGCTTTCTTT CASSTGVNTEAFF
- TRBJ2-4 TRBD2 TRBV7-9 TGTGCCAGCAGCCCACGGGGGGACATTCAGTACTTC CASSPRGDIQYF
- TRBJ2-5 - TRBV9 TGTGCCAGCAGCGTAGGAGCGGCTCAAGAGACCCAGTACTTC CASSVGAAQETQYF
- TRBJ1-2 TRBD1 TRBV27 TGTGCCAGCAGCCGACGACGGACAGGGGGGGGCTATGGCTACACCTTC CASSRRRTGGGYGYTF
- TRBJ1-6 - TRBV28 TGTGCCAGCAGGTCGGACGGAGCCCTCTCCTATAATTCACCCCTCCACTTT CASRSDGALSYNSPLHF
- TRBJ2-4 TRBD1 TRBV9 TGTGCCAGCAGCACAACGGGACAGGGTGAAAACATTCAGTACTTC CASSTTGQGENIQYF
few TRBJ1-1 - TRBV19 TGTGCCAGTAGTATGTGGGGGAACACTGAAGCTTTCTTT CASSMWGNTEAFF
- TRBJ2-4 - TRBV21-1 TGTGCCAGCGAAAACTGTCGGGACAGGGGAGCCAAAAACATTCAGTACTTC CASENCRDRGAKNIQYF
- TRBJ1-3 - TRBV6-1 TGTGCCAGCAGCGCGGGACGGAGCTCTGGAAACACCATATATTTT CASSAGRSSGNTIYF
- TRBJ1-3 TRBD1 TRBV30 TGTGCCTGGAGTCCCCCTAGGACAGGGGCTGGAAACACCATATATTTT CAWSPPRTGAGNTIYF
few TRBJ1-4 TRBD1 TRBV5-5 TGTGCCAGCAGATCCGGGACAGGGGATGAAAAACTGTTTTTT CASRSGTGDEKLFF
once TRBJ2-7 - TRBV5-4 TGTGCCAGCAGCTTGGGTCCAACCGGTCTAGCCGACGAGCAGTACTTC CASSLGPTGLADEQYF
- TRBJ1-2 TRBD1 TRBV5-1 TGCGCCAGCAGCTTGTATGGGGGACAGGGGGCGAGATTTTTAAACTATGGCTACACCTTC CASSLYGGQGARFLNYGYTF
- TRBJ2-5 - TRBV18 TGTGCCAGCTCACCACCCGTCTCCCAAGAGACCCAGTACTTC CASSPPVSQETQYF
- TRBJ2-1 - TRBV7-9 TGTGCCAGCAGCACCGACCCCCCTGGGGAGAATGAGCAGTTCTTC CASSTDPPGENEQFF
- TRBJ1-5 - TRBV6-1 TGTGCCAGCAGGGACGGCTCGTATAGCAATCAGCCCCAGCATTTT CASRDGSYSNQPQHF
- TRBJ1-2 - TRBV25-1 TGTGCCAGCGGGGACCGACCTGGCTACACCTTC CASGDRPGYTF
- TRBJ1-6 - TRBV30 TGTGCCTGGAGTAGTACAGGTGGAAATTCACCCCTCCACTTT CAWSSTGGNSPLHF
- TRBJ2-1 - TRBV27 TGTGCCAGCAGTTTATTTTCTGCGGGGGAGCAGTTCTTC CASSLFSAGEQFF
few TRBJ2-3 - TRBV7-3 TGTGCCAGCAGCTTTAATCGGGGGAGCACAGATACGCAGTATTTT CASSFNRGSTDTQYF
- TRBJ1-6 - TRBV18 TGTGCCAGCTCCCTCACGGGCGGGGACTCACCCCTCCACTTT CASSLTGGDSPLHF
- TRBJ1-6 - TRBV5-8 TGTGCCAGCAGCTTGGCTCAGCACGGCGCCTATAATTCACCCCTCCACTTT CASSLAQHGAYNSPLHF
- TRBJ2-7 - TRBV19 TGTGCCAGTAGTATAACTGCAGGGCGCGAGCAGTACTTC CASSITAGREQYF
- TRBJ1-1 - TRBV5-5 TGTGCCAGCAGCCTCCCGAGGCAGGGCCCGCCTGAAGCTTTCTTT CASSLPRQGPPEAFF
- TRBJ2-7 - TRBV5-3 TGTGCCAGCAGCTTGGGACCGGGGTTCGGCTACGAGCAGTACTTC CASSLGPGFGYEQYF
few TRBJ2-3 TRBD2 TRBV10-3 TGTGCCATCAGGTCTAGCGGGGGGGCCACAGATACGCAGTATTTT CAIRSSGGATDTQYF
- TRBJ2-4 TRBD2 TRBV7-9 TGTGCCAGCGGGCGGGGGACCGCCAAAAACATTCAGTACTTC CASGRGTAKNIQYF
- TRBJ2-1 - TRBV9 TGTGCCAGCAGCGTAGCCGGGGGTAATGAGCAGTTCTTC CASSVAGGNEQFF
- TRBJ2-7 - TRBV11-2 TGTGCCAGCAGCTCCAGAACAGGGTACGAGCAGTACTTC CASSSRTGYEQYF
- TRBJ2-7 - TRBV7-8 TGTGCCAGCAGCTTATTCGGTCGAACGATACCCTACGAGCAGTACTTC CASSLFGRTIPYEQYF
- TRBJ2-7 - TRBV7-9 TGTGCCAGCAACAGGGACTTCGGCGAGCAGTACTTC CASNRDFGEQYF
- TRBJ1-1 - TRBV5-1 TGCGCCAGCAGCGTAACAGGAGAGTCACCTGAAGCTTTCTTT CASSVTGESPEAFF
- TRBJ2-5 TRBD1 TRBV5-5 TGTGCCAGCAGCCGGACAGGAAAAGAGACCCAGTACTTC CASSRTGKETQYF
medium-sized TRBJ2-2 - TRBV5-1 TGCGCCAGCAGCTTGGTAGGGAACGCCGGGGAGCTGTTTTTT CASSLVGNAGELFF
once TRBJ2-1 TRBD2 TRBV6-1 TGTGCCAGCAGGGAACGAGCGGGGGGCTCCTACAATGAGCAGTTCTTC CASRERAGGSYNEQFF
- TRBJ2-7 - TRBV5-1 TGCGCCAGCAGCTTCGACACCAGAACCGAGCAGTACTTC CASSFDTRTEQYF
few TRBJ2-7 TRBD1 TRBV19 TGTGCCAGTAGTCTCACCGGGACAGGGTCCTACGAGCAGTACTTC CASSLTGTGSYEQYF
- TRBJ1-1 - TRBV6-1 TGTGCCAGCAGGAGGTCATTTAACACTGAAGCTTTCTTT CASRRSFNTEAFF
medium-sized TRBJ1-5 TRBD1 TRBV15 TGTGCCACCAGCCTATCGTGGGACAGGGCTAATCAGCCCCAGCATTTT CATSLSWDRANQPQHF
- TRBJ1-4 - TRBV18 TGTGCCAGCTCACCAGGCGGCGGGAATGAAAAACTGTTTTTT CASSPGGGNEKLFF
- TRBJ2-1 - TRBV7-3 TGTGCCAGCAGCTCCCCTTCGGGCAATGAGCAGTTCTTC CASSSPSGNEQFF
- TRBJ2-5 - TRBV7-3 TGTGCCAGCAGCGTCGGGACTGAAGAGACCCAGTACTTC CASSVGTEETQYF
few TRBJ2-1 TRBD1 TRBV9 TGTGCCAGCAGCGGACACCGGGACAGGGGAGAGAGGGAGCAGTTCTTC CASSGHRDRGEREQFF
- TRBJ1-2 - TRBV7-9 TGTGCCAGCAGCCAGCCCTCGGTTGTAGCTAACTATGGCTACACCTTC CASSQPSVVANYGYTF
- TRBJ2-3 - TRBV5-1 TGCGCCAGCAGCTCCAACTTCGATACGCAGTATTTT CASSSNFDTQYF
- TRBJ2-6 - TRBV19 TGTGCCAGCCAAGACAGTTCCCTCTCTGGGGCCAACGTCCTGACTTTC CASQDSSLSGANVLTF
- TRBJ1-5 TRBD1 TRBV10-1 TGCGCCAGCAGTGTACCAGGGGGGGGTCAGCCCCAGCATTTT CASSVPGGGQPQHF
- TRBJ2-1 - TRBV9 TGTGCCAGCACCATGACCCCCCACGGGGATGAGCAGTTCTTC CASTMTPHGDEQFF
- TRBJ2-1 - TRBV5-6 TGTGCCAGCAGCTTGGAGGGCGCCTCCTACAATGAGCAGTTCTTC CASSLEGASYNEQFF
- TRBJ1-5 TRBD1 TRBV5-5 TGTGCCAGCAGCTCGGGACAGGGGAATCAGCCCCAGCATTTT CASSSGQGNQPQHF
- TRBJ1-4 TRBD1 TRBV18 TGTGCCAGCACAGGGGTTCGTGAAAAACTGTTTTTT CASTGVREKLFF
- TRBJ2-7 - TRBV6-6 TGTGCCAGCAGTTACGGGCACCCGTACTACGAGCAGTACTTC CASSYGHPYYEQYF
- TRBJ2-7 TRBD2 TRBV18 TGTGCCAGCTCGCGATCTAGCGGGCGTGCTATTTACGAGCAGTACTTC CASSRSSGRAIYEQYF
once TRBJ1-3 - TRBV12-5 TGTGCTAGTGGTTTGGTACTGGCAGCATCCTGGGGAAACACCATATATTTT CASGLVLAASWGNTIYF